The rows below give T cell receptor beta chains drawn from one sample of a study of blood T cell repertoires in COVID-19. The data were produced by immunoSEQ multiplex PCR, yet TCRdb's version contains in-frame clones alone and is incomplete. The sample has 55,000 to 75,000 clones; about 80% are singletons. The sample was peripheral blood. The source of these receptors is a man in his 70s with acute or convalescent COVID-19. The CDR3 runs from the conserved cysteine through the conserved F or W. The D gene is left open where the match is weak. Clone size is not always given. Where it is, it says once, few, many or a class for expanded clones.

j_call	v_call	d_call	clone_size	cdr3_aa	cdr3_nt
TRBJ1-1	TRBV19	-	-	CASSPAGAGINTEAFF	TGTGCCAGTAGTCCCGCCGGGGCGGGGATAAACACTGAAGCTTTCTTT
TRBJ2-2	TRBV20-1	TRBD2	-	CSASSTSGGSGELFF	TGCAGTGCTAGTTCCACTAGCGGGGGCTCCGGGGAGCTGTTTTTT
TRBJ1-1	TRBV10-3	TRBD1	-	CAIKPDRGNTEAFF	TGTGCCATCAAACCGGACAGGGGGAACACTGAAGCTTTCTTT
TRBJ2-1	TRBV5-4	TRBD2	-	CASSRPSSGKFF	TGTGCCAGCAGCCGACCCTCTAGCGGAAAGTTCTTC
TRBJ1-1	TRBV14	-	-	CASSQSGWTEAFF	TGTGCCAGCAGCCAAAGCGGATGGACTGAAGCTTTCTTT
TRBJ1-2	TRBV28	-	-	CASTPAGGDYGYTF	TGTGCCAGCACCCCGGCCGGGGGAGACTATGGCTACACCTTC
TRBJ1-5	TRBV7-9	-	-	CASSLGGNRPQHF	TGTGCCAGCAGCTTGGGGGGGAATCGGCCCCAGCATTTT
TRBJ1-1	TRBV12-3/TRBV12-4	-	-	CASSRGDTEAFF	TGTGCCAGCAGTCGGGGTGACACTGAAGCTTTCTTT
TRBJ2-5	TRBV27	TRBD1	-	CASSRNYRGLETQYF	TGTGCCAGCAGTCGGAACTACAGGGGGCTGGAGACCCAGTACTTC
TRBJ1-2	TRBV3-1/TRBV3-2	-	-	CASSQVLKGEDGYTF	TGTGCCAGCAGCCAGGTCCTCAAAGGGGAGGATGGCTACACCTTC
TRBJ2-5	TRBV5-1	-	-	CASSPIRTVEETQYF	TGCGCCAGCAGCCCGATCAGGACTGTTGAAGAGACCCAGTACTTC
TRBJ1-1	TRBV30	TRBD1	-	CAWSRQGAMDTEAFF	TGTGCCTGGAGTAGGCAGGGGGCCATGGACACTGAAGCTTTCTTT
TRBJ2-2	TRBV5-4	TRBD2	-	CASSFEAGAAGELFF	TGTGCCAGCAGCTTCGAAGCGGGAGCGGCCGGGGAGCTGTTTTTT
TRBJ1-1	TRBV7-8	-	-	CASSPVPDTEAFF	TGTGCCAGCAGCCCCGTACCGGACACTGAAGCTTTCTTT
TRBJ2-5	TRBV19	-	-	CASSIDRGTAGETQYF	TGTGCCAGTAGTATAGATCGGGGGACAGCAGGCGAGACCCAGTACTTC
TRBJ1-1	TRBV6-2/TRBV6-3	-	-	CASSYRGNTEAFF	TGTGCCAGCAGTTACAGGGGGAACACTGAAGCTTTCTTT
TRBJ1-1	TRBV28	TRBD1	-	CASSPQPTGGARAFF	TGTGCCAGCAGCCCCCAGCCGACAGGGGGCGCGAGAGCTTTCTTT
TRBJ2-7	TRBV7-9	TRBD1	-	CASSLPGQGRNEQYF	TGTGCCAGCAGCTTACCCGGACAGGGGCGAAACGAGCAGTACTTC
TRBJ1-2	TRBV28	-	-	CASSLETPGGYGYTF	TGTGCCAGCAGTTTGGAGACGCCGGGGGGCTATGGCTACACCTTC
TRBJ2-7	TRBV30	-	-	CAWNTDRLTGEQYF	TGTGCCTGGAATACAGACCGATTAACGGGGGAGCAGTACTTC
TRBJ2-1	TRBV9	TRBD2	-	CASSVAGLDYNEQFF	TGTGCCAGCAGCGTAGCGGGACTAGATTACAATGAGCAGTTCTTC
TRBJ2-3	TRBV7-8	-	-	CASSVRESTDTQYF	TGTGCCAGCAGCGTCCGGGAGTCCACAGATACGCAGTATTTT
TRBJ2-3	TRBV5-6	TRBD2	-	CASSHLALAVSTDTQYF	TGTGCCAGCAGCCACTTGGCTCTAGCGGTTAGCACAGATACGCAGTATTTT
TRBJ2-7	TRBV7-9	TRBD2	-	CASSRSGGSPSYEQYF	TGTGCCAGCAGCCGATCGGGCGGGAGCCCCTCCTACGAGCAGTACTTC
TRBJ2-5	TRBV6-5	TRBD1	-	CASGYRGQETQYF	TGTGCCAGCGGCTACAGGGGGCAGGAGACCCAGTACTTC
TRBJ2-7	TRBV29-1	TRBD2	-	CSVEDRGGSSYEQYF	TGCAGCGTTGAAGATCGGGGCGGGAGCTCCTACGAGCAGTACTTC
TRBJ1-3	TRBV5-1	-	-	CASSPSGFSGNTIYF	TGCGCCAGCAGTCCTAGTGGTTTCTCTGGAAACACCATATATTTT
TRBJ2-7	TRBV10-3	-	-	CAITAEGGNEQYF	TGTGCCATCACCGCCGAGGGCGGGAACGAGCAGTACTTC
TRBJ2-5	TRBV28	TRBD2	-	CASSRPREDLETQYF	TGTGCCAGCAGTCGACCGCGGGAGGACTTGGAGACCCAGTACTTC
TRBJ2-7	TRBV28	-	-	CASSLGYLAGAEQYF	TGTGCCAGCAGTTTGGGATATTTGGCGGGGGCCGAGCAGTACTTC
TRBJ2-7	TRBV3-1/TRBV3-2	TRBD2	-	CASSRERGPEQYF	TGTGCCAGCAGCCGGGAGCGGGGCCCCGAGCAGTACTTC
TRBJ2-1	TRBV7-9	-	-	CASSLDGRLYNEQFF	TGTGCCAGCAGCTTAGACGGGAGACTCTACAATGAGCAGTTCTTC
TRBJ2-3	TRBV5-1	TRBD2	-	CASSLLAGDTDTQYF	TGCGCCAGCAGCCTACTAGCGGGGGACACAGATACGCAGTATTTT
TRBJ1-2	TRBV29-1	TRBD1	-	CSVETGGHTF	TGCAGCGTTGAGACAGGGGGACACACCTTC
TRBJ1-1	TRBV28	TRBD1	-	CASSPRTGGYTEAFF	TGTGCCAGCAGTCCCAGGACAGGGGGCTACACTGAAGCTTTCTTT
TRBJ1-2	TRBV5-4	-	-	CASSQDIVDGYTF	TGTGCCAGCAGCCAGGACATTGTTGATGGCTACACCTTC
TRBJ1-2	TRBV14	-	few	CASSHAGLYGYTF	TGTGCCAGCAGCCACGCGGGCCTCTATGGCTACACCTTC
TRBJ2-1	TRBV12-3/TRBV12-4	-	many	CASGDFSYNEQFF	TGTGCCAGCGGGGACTTCTCCTACAATGAGCAGTTCTTC
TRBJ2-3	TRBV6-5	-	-	CASTRIRDSTDTQYF	TGTGCCAGCACCAGGATTAGGGACTCCACAGATACGCAGTATTTT